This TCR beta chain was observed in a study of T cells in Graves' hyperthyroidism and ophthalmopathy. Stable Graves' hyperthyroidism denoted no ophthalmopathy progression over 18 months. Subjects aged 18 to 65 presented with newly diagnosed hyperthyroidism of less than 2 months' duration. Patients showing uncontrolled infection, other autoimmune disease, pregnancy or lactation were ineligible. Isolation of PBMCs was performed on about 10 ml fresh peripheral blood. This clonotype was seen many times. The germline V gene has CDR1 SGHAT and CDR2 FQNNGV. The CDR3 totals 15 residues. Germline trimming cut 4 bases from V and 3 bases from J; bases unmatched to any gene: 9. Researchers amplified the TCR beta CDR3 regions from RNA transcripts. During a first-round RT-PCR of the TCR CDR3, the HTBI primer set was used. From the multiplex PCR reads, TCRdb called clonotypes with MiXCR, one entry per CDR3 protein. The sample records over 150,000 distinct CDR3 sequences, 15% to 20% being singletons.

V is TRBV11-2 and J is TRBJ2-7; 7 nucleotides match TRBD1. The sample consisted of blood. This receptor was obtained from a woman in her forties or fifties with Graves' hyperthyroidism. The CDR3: CASSSPATGIYEQYF. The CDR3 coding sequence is TGTGCCAGCAGCTCCCCCGCGACAGGGATCTACGAGCAGTACTTC. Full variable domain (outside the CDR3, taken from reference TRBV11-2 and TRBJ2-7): EAGVAQSPRYKIIEKRQSVAFWCNPISGHATLYWYQQILGQGPKLLIQFQNNGVVDDSQLPKDRFSAERLKGVDSTLKIQPAKLEDSAVYLCASSSPATGIYEQYFGPGTRLTVT.